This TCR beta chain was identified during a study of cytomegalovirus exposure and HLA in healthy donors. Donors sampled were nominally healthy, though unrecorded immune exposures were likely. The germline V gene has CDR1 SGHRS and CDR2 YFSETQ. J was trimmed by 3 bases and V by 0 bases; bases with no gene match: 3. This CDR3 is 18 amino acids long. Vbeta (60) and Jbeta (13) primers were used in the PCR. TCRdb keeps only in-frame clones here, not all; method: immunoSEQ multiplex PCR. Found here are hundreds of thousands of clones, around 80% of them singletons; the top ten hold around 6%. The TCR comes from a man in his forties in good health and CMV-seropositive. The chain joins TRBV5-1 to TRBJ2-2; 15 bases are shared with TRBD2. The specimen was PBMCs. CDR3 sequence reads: CASSLAGLAGGHTGELFF. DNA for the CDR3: TGCGCCAGCAGCTTGGCCGGACTAGCGGGAGGGCACACCGGGGAGCTGTTTTTT.